Included here is one T cell receptor beta chain sequence, with context. Its cognate antigen has yet to be identified. Within one base of it there is no much larger clone, and no base qualities were kept. This specimen comes from a study of T cell responses to AZD1222 COVID-19 vaccine listed by TCRdb under 2021. Some background on the complete study: AZD1222 recipients whose second dose came at about 4 weeks and those whose second dose came at about 12 weeks were combined into one group, since spike-specific TCR depth and breadth did not differ between the two schedules. TCR sequencing covered 230 or so trial participants: 207 given two doses of AZD1222 and around 26 given two doses of MenACWY control vaccine. Enrollment into the trials was organized by age into subgroups of 18-55, 56-69 and 70-plus years, and those subgroups contained roughly 150, 30 and 60 TCR-sequenced participants, respectively. What the authors observed across the whole study: The whole spike protein was spanned by vaccine-associated CD4 TCRs, and dominant responses were seen in regions 160-218 and 743-854. Reportedly, close to half of the unique spike-specific TCRs recognized epitopes lying outside the regions that are mutated in the B.1.351 and B.1.1.7 variants. Spike-specific TCR breadth and depth rose significantly after two AZD1222 doses compared with day 0 and with MenACWY recipients. Participants were mostly white British and included more females than males, and it was suggested by the authors that clonal diversity may have been underestimated. No day 14 peak-response samples were available, so repertoires were characterized only after the peak T cell response. Conclusions about previously exposed vaccinees are limited because only five or six AZD1222 recipients were SARS-CoV-2 seropositive at baseline. The 56-69-year group was small, and its depth increase did not reach significance, likely because of low power.

The time point label of this sample denotes: baseline before first vaccination. Vaccinee samples were obtained from the UK trials COV001 and COV002, which included a single-blind randomized controlled phase 2/3 trial of AZD1222 (ChAdOx1 nCoV-19) in healthy adults. For TCRbeta chain sequencing, PBMC samples from trial participants were taken at day 0 and at day 28 after the second dose. The CDR3 regions of human TCRbeta chains were analyzed by immunosequencing. Per the original workflow: TCRs in the repertoires were matched against a reference library of SARS-CoV-2-specific TCRs that had been generated with the MIRA antigen-specificity platform. Breadth was defined as the fraction of unique TCRs that were SARS-CoV-2-associated, and depth was defined as the fraction of total T cells that were SARS-CoV-2-associated. Using the MIRA data, every spike-specific TCR was mapped to the spike region that the TCR reacted to and assigned to either a CD4 or a CD8 class. Log10-transformed breadth and depth values were compared by one-way ANOVA with Sidak's multiple comparisons tests. The clones in this table, taken by TCRdb from immuneACCESS, are in-frame only. Not every clone is retained; where verified, under half of the shortfall comes from an unresolved V gene, and the cause of the rest is unknown. V and J calls and clone size follow that table, whereas D and trimming were derived from the DNA. For this sample the table gives approximately 79,000 clones, of which roughly 88% were detected only once. Approximately 15% of the sample is in the top ten clones.

Ends trimmed: V by 4 bases, J by 7 bases; bases unmatched to a gene: 10. CDR1 and CDR2 are drawn from the germline V gene (reference sequence): SEHNR, FQNEAQ. The CDR3 contains 16 residues, cysteine and phenylalanine counted. The read is trimmed to its CDR3 DNA, 48 bases read in frame from base 1. The chain is assembled from TRBV7-9 and TRBJ1-6, and 7 bases in between align with TRBD1. Material: peripheral blood, obtained on day 0 of AZD1222 vaccination. The receptor was isolated from an adult in good health. The nucleotide sequence is TGTGCCAGCAGCTCTGGAGGGGGCGCGGTGAATTCACCCCTCCACTTT. This encodes CASSSGGGAVNSPLHF. Reference TRBV7-9 and TRBJ1-6 genes cover what lies past the CDR3, so the full variable domain is DTGVSQNPRHKITKRGQNVTFRCDPISEHNRLYWYRQTLGQGPEFLTYFQNEAQLEKSRLLSDRFSAERPKGSFSTLEIQRTEQGDSAMYLCASSSGGGAVNSPLHFGNGTRLTVT.